Below are 8 T cell receptor beta chains sequenced from a single sample in a study of OX40 agonist ivuxolimab in advanced cancers. Some clones are missing from TCRdb's copy, which holds only in-frame ones; the method was immunoSEQ multiplex PCR. In the table there are just over 90,000 clones, roughly 94% of which are singletons. Source: CD4+ or CD8+ T cells sorted from blood, taken in a trial of the OX40 agonist ivuxolimab. Receptor source: an adult with an advanced solid tumor such as melanoma, head and neck, liver or kidney cancer.

This chain connects TRBV5-6 to TRBJ2-3, with a tentative D call TRBD2 (6 bases). The V end lost 0 bases, the J end lost 3 bases, and 8 bases lay between the germline ends. Germline CDR1 and CDR2: SGHDT and YYEEEE. The CDR3 runs to 14 residues. CDR3 coding DNA: TGTGCCAGCAGCTTGGGACTAGGTACAGATACGCAGTATTTT. It translates to CASSLGLGTDTQYF.

The chain has TRBV13 and TRBJ1-6; D ambiguous. Trimming took 0 bases from V and 4 from J, leaving 4 bases between them. The CDR3 is 14 residues long. Germline V gives CDR1 PRHDT, CDR2 FYEKMQ (reference sequence). CDR3 amino acids: CASSLGAYNSPLHF. The CDR3 coding sequence is TGTGCCAGCAGCTTAGGAGCTTATAATTCACCCCTCCACTTT. Looking up the rest from reference TRBV13 and TRBJ1-6 gives the full variable domain: AAGVIQSPRHLIKEKRETATLKCYPIPRHDTVYWYQQGPGQDPQFLISFYEKMQSDKGSIPDRFSAQQFSDYHSELNMSSLELGDSALYFCASSLGAYNSPLHFGNGTRLTVT.

The V call is TRBV4-2, the J call TRBJ2-7, with 10 bases fitting TRBD2. The CDR3 has 15 residues. Germline-derived CDR1 and CDR2 are LGHNA and YNFKEQ. The J segment lost 6 bases and the V segment lost 0 bases, leaving 5 bases of the junction unmatched. CDR3: CASSQESSGSGEQYF. In DNA form, the CDR3 reads TGTGCCAGCAGCCAAGAGTCTAGCGGGAGTGGCGAGCAGTACTTC.

The V call is TRBV2, the J call TRBJ2-6; D remains ambiguous. The CDR3 spans 13 residues. CDR1 SNHLY and CDR2 FYNNEI come from the germline V gene. V lost 9 bases and J 0 bases, leaving 6 bases between the germline ends. CDR3 in DNA: TGTGCCAGAGAGAGCTCTGGGGCCAACGTCCTGACTTTC. The encoded protein is CARESSGANVLTF.

The rearrangement uses TRBV27 and TRBJ2-2, with 11 bases aligning to TRBD2. The J segment lost 2 bases and the V segment lost 6 bases, leaving 2 bases of the junction unmatched. The CDR3 length is 15 residues. Germline values: CDR1 MNHEY, CDR2 SMNVEV (reference sequence). The CDR3 loop reads CASRTSGANTGELFF. The CDR3 nucleotides are TGTGCCAGCAGGACTAGCGGGGCTAACACCGGGGAGCTGTTTTTT.

This clone has just one count. The chain has TRBV30 and TRBJ1-5; D possibly corresponds to TRBD1 (5 bases). The germline V and J ends were trimmed by 1 base and 2 bases, with 12 bases remaining between them. This CDR3 contains 15 residues. Germline V gene lookup returns CDR1 GTSNPN and CDR2 SVGIG (reference sequence). The CDR3 sequence: CAWSGGVGGNQPQHF. The DNA for the CDR3 is TGTGCCTGGAGTGGGGGAGTAGGGGGCAATCAGCCCCAGCATTTT.

This chain links TRBV19 with TRBJ1-3, with no clear D. V lost 8 bases and J lost 0, with 17 bases in between. There are 16 residues in the CDR3. Germline assignment: CDR1 LNHDA and CDR2 SQIVND (reference sequence). CDR3 sequence (DNA): TGTGCCAGTTCTCCGTGGGAGGTCCTCTCTGGAAACACCATATATTTT. It encodes CASSPWEVLSGNTIYF.

V gene TRBV5-4 combines with J gene TRBJ2-2; TRBD1 agrees at 11 bases. The V segment lost 5 bases and the J segment 6 bases; nucleotides outside the gene matches: 6. This CDR3 is built from 15 residues. Germline CDR1 reads SGHNT; CDR2 reads YYREEE (reference sequence). The CDR3 region is CASSFGQGASGELFF. The CDR3 DNA reads TGTGCCAGCAGTTTCGGACAGGGGGCTTCCGGGGAGCTGTTTTTT.